The next 20 T cell receptor beta chains were all read from a single sample in a study of Ad26.COV2.S vaccination and SARS-CoV-2 variants. Profiled with immunoSEQ multiplex PCR; TCRdb holds only in-frame clones, not every one. The sample includes about 680,000 clones, 80% to 90% of them seen just once. Treatment given: around 19 received Ad26.COV2.S at low or high dose, single or two shots; roughly five received placebo; per-sample allocation not given. Sampling took place 63 days after the first vaccine or placebo injection. Specimen: peripheral blood, collected in a trial of Ad26.COV2.S vaccine versus placebo. All receptors derive from a person aged 18-65 years who received the Ad26.COV2.S COVID-19 vaccine or a placebo.

The chain uses TRBV27 and TRBJ2-1, with D uncertain. V dropped 3 bases and J dropped 3 bases, with 9 bases sitting between them. From germline, CDR1 is MNHEY and CDR2 SMNVEV (reference sequence). The CDR3 consists of 14 residues. CDR3 in amino acids: CASSLGLDYNEQFF. The CDR3 DNA reads as TGTGCCAGCAGTTTGGGTCTAGACTACAATGAGCAGTTCTTC.

This clone is a singleton in its sample. The chain carries TRBV2 and TRBJ2-3, with a weak D call TRBD1 (6 bases). V was shortened by 7 bases and J by 1 base, with 12 bases between the two germline ends. CDR3 size: 14 residues. CDR1 and CDR2 from the germline V gene are SNHLY and FYNNEI. CDR3 loop: CASKGGGGTDTQYF. DNA of the CDR3: TGTGCCAGCAAAGGGGGTGGAGGCACAGATACGCAGTATTTT.

This rearrangement joins TRBV20-1 to TRBJ1-1; 7 bases are a match to TRBD1. CDR3 length equals 12 residues. The germline CDR1 and CDR2 sequences are DFQATT and SNEGSKA (reference sequence). V gave up 3 bases and J gave up 6 bases; unmatched junction bases: 4. The CDR3 nucleotides are TGCAGTGCTAGTGTTACAGGGGCTGAAGCTTTCTTT. It translates to CSASVTGAEAFF.

This sequence joins TRBV7-9 and TRBJ1-1; 8 bases match TRBD1. Germline V gene sequence: CDR1 SEHNR, CDR2 FQNEAQ (reference sequence). The ends lost 5 bases at V and 7 bases at J; junction bases unmatched: 9. The CDR3 length is 14 residues. The CDR3 loop reads CASSPTGGTGEAFF. For the CDR3, the DNA is TGTGCCAGCAGCCCTACAGGGGGAACGGGTGAAGCTTTCTTT.

The rearrangement links TRBV6-6 to TRBJ2-7; no clear D. The germline V and J ends were trimmed by 4 bases and 0 bases, with 4 bases remaining between them. Looked up from germline, CDR1 is MNHNY and CDR2 is SVGAGI (reference sequence). The CDR3 loop spans 12 amino acids. Written as DNA, the CDR3 is TGTGCCAGCAGTTCGGACTCCTACGAGCAGTACTTC. This codes for CASSSDSYEQYF.

The rearrangement joins TRBV5-1 to TRBJ1-1, with 7 positions matching TRBD1. From germline, CDR1 is SGHRS and CDR2 YFSETQ. The CDR3 length is 14 residues. V was clipped by 4 bases and J by 1 base; unmatched bases: 4. The CDR3: CASSPGQPNTEAFF. The DNA of the CDR3 is TGCGCCAGCAGCCCGGGACAGCCGAACACTGAAGCTTTCTTT.

J is TRBJ2-1 and V is TRBV30; D is uncertain. The CDR3 length is 10 residues. V lost 6 bases to trimming and J lost 4 bases, with 4 bases between them. CDR1 is GTSNPN and CDR2 is SVGIG in the germline V gene (reference sequence). The CDR3 sequence is CACGYNEQFF. CDR3 nucleotides: TGTGCCTGCGGGTACAATGAGCAGTTCTTC.

This rearrangement joins TRBV7-2 to TRBJ2-3; 7 bases line up with TRBD2. The CDR3 is made up of 16 amino acids. With V trimmed by 2 bases and J by 3 bases, 8 bases remained unmatched. Germline V gene lookup returns CDR1 SGHTA and CDR2 FQGNSA. CDR3 residues: CASSLSTGGRTDTQYF. For the CDR3, the DNA is TGTGCCAGCAGCTTATCTACCGGGGGGAGGACAGATACGCAGTATTTT.

The V call is TRBV7-8, the J call TRBJ1-2, with 7 bases identical to TRBD1. This CDR3 spans 17 amino acids. Germline values: CDR1 SGHVS, CDR2 FQNEAQ. The junction had 8 bases not matched to a gene; V was cut back by 1 base and J by 0 bases. The CDR3 DNA reads TGTGCCAGCAGCTTAGGTACAGGGGACCGCGCTAACTATGGCTACACCTTC. Protein: CASSLGTGDRANYGYTF.

In this sample, this clone turned up a few times. This sequence joins TRBV7-9 and TRBJ2-7, with TRBD1 matching 8 bases. Germline V gives CDR1 SEHNR, CDR2 FQNEAQ (reference sequence). J gave up 4 bases and V 5 bases, and 10 bases lay outside the gene matches. The CDR3 totals 15 residues. The CDR3 DNA is TGTGCCAGCAGCCTTTCGGACAGGGAAGGGTACGAGCAGTACTTC. Residues: CASSLSDREGYEQYF.

The chain recombines TRBV6-5 with TRBJ2-6; D is unclear. V was pared by 0 bases and J by 4 bases, with 1 base between. This CDR3 spans 13 amino acids. Germline V gene data show CDR1 as MNHEY and CDR2 as SVGAGI. For the CDR3, the DNA is TGTGCCAGCAGTTACTCCGGGGCCAACGTCCTGACTTTC. Its protein product is CASSYSGANVLTF.

V gene TRBV5-6 combines with J gene TRBJ1-1; a weak D match, TRBD1 (5 bases). CDR3 length: 13 amino acids. Germline loops: CDR1 SGHDT, CDR2 YYEEEE. The V end was cut by 2 bases, the J end by 11 bases, with 16 bases between. CDR3 in DNA: TGTGCCAGCAGCTTACCAGGGTCAAATCGGGCTTTCTTT. Its protein product is CASSLPGSNRAFF.

With regard to this clone: The same CDR3 also results from other DNA sequences found in this sample. The J gene is TRBJ1-2, the V gene TRBV19; 7 bases are shared with TRBD1. The trim removed 6 bases at V and 5 bases at J, leaving 9 bases unmatched. The germline V gene has CDR1 LNHDA and CDR2 SQIVND (reference sequence). This CDR3 has 14 residues. CDR3 sequence: CASSTQGPGYGYTF. The CDR3 nucleotides read TGTGCCAGTAGCACACAGGGGCCGGGGTATGGCTACACCTTC. The full variable domain, rest sourced from reference TRBV19 and TRBJ1-2, is DGGITQSPKYLFRKEGQNVTLSCEQNLNHDAMYWYRQDPGQGLRLIYYSQIVNDFQKGDIAEGYSVSREKKESFPLTVTSAQKNPTAFYLCASSTQGPGYGYTFGSGTRLTVV.

This clone was recorded only once. This chain connects TRBV7-2 to TRBJ1-2; possibly TRBD1 for D (5 bases). This CDR3 region has 14 residues. V shed 1 base and J shed 1 base, with 7 bases lying between them. The V gene's germline CDR1 is SGHTA and CDR2 FQGNSA. The CDR3 spells CASSLGQLNYGYTF. The CDR3 nucleotides read TGTGCCAGCAGCTTAGGACAGCTTAACTATGGCTACACCTTC.

The CDR3 DNA is TGTGCCAGCAGTTCTAGAGCTTCCGGGACTAGCGGGAGGGCGGGATACAATGAGCAGTTCTTC. It is translated as CASSSRASGTSGRAGYNEQFF. This chain links TRBV27 with TRBJ2-1, with 16 bases identical to TRBD2. After removal of 4 bases from V and 4 bases from J, the junction contained 16 bases not matched to a gene. This CDR3 spans 21 amino acids. Germline assignment: CDR1 MNHEY and CDR2 SMNVEV (reference sequence).

The chain joins TRBV7-9 to TRBJ1-1; D is undetermined. Trimming pared 5 bases from V and 6 bases from J, leaving 19 bases between. CDR1 and CDR2 from the germline V gene are SEHNR and FQNEAQ (reference sequence). This CDR3 spans 15 amino acids. The CDR3 coding sequence is TGTGCCAGCAGCACCCGCCCGGACCCGGTGGCTGAAGCTTTCTTT. Its protein is CASSTRPDPVAEAFF. The whole variable domain, remainder taken from reference TRBV7-9 and TRBJ1-1, is DTGVSQNPRHKITKRGQNVTFRCDPISEHNRLYWYRQTLGQGPEFLTYFQNEAQLEKSRLLSDRFSAERPKGSFSTLEIQRTEQGDSAMYLCASSTRPDPVAEAFFGQGTRLTVV.

The rearrangement uses TRBV7-2 and TRBJ1-6; TRBD1 is a possible D gene (6 bases). CDR1 and CDR2 from the germline V gene are SGHTA and FQGNSA. The CDR3 extends over 16 amino acids. The ends were cut back, 5 bases at V and 0 bases at J, with 11 bases in the middle. CDR3 bases: TGTGCCAGCAGCACGGGACATAGCTCCTATAATTCACCCCTCCACTTT. This encodes CASSTGHSSYNSPLHF.

The gene calls are TRBV19 and TRBJ1-1, with D unclear. Germline CDR1 LNHDA, CDR2 SQIVND (reference sequence). The CDR3 is 15 amino acids. Trimming removed 7 bases at V and 0 bases at J, with 15 bases between. CDR3 nucleotide sequence: TGTGCCAGTAACAGAGGGAGATCTATGAACACTGAAGCTTTCTTT. Translating it yields CASNRGRSMNTEAFF. The variable domain in full, completed from reference TRBV19 and TRBJ1-1, reads DGGITQSPKYLFRKEGQNVTLSCEQNLNHDAMYWYRQDPGQGLRLIYYSQIVNDFQKGDIAEGYSVSREKKESFPLTVTSAQKNPTAFYLCASNRGRSMNTEAFFGQGTRLTVV.

This clone was counted once. Here the CDR3 reads CASSQTGQRHNEQFF. Written as DNA, the CDR3 is TGTGCCAGCAGCCAAACGGGACAGCGACACAATGAGCAGTTCTTC. V gene TRBV5-5 combines with J gene TRBJ2-1; TRBD1 aligns across 7 bases. Germline V CDR1 and CDR2: SGHKS, YYEKEE (reference sequence). CDR3 length equals 15 residues. V gave up 4 bases and J gave up 5 bases; unmatched junction bases: 9.

The chain couples TRBV6-5 to TRBJ2-1, with D tentatively TRBD2 (5 bases). The CDR3 totals 15 residues. Germline values: CDR1 MNHEY, CDR2 SVGAGI. Trimming shortened V by 7 bases and J by 8 bases, and 21 bases separated the two germline ends. The CDR3, as DNA: TGTGCCAGCATCCCGGGTAGCTCCGACGGGGATGAGCAGTTCTTC. This translates into CASIPGSSDGDEQFF.